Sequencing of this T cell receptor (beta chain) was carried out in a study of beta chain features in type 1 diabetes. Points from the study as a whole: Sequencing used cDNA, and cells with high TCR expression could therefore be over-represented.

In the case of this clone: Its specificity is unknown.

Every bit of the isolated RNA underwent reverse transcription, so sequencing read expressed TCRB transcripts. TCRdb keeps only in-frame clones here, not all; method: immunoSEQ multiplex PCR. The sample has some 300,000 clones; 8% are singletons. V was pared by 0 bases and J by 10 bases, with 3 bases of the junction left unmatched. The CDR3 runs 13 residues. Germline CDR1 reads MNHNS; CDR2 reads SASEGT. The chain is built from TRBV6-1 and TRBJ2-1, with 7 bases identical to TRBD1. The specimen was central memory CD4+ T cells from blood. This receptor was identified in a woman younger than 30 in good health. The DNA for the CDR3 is TGTGCCAGCAGTGAAGCTTTAGGGGGCGAGCAGTTCTTC. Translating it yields CASSEALGGEQFF.